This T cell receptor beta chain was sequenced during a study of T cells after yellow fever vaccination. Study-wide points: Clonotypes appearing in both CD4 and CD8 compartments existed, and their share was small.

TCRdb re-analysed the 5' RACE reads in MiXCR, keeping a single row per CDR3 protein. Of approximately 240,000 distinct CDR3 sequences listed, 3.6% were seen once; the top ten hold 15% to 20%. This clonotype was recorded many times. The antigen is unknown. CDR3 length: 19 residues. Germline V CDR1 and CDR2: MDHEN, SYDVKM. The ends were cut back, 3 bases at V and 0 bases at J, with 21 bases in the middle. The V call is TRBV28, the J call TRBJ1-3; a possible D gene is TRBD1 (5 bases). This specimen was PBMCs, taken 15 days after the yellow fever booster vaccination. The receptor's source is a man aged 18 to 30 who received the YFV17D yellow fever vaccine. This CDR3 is CASSFVGTWERTSGNTIYF. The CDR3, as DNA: TGTGCCAGCAGTTTTGTAGGGACGTGGGAAAGAACCTCTGGAAACACCATATATTTT.